Reported below is one T cell receptor (beta chain). Antigen: not known. This entry comes from a study of cytomegalovirus exposure and HLA in healthy donors. In the study overall: Findings of an earlier analysis included some 120 million unique TCR beta sequences from 180 million or so T cells.

Study-wide findings and caveats: No immune exposure information besides CMV serostatus was available. The Asian-associated ancestry cluster reportedly had fewer N-insertions than the approximately 670-donor mean in a later analysis.

The V end lost 1 base, the J end lost 5 bases, and 11 bases lay between the germline ends. This CDR3 is 15 amino acids long. Germline values: CDR1 SGHAT, CDR2 FQNNGV. Vbeta (60) and Jbeta (13) primers were used in the PCR. Profiling relied on immunoSEQ multiplex PCR, and the TCRdb table lists in-frame clones only, not all of them. This sample has some 150,000 clones, with approximately 80% found just once. The receptor's source is a young man in good health and CMV-seropositive. The chain employs TRBV11-2 and TRBJ1-4, with D possibly TRBD1 on 5 matching bases. Sequencing input: PBMCs. Here the CDR3 DNA reads TGTGCCAGCAGCTTAGGATCAGGGTGGAATGAAAAACTGTTTTTT. It specifies CASSLGSGWNEKLFF.